These 30 T cell receptor beta chains originate from one sample sequenced in a study of human T cells and chemical hapten exposure. Described time point: patch test 1, 2 weeks after DPC sensitization. Treatment of the sample: therapeutic diphenylcyclopropenone sensitization with weekly scalp DPC. One entry per CDR3 protein, called by TCRdb with MiXCR from the RACE reads. The profile covers under 450,000 distinct CDR3 sequences, with approximately 5% appearing a single time and under 2.5% taken by the ten largest. The sample consisted of whole blood, taken in connection with sensitization to the hapten diphenylcyclopropenone (DPC). These receptors were taken from a woman aged 45-60 years with alopecia areata. Some clones in this sample may be carry-over from other donors' samples.

This clonotype was seen more than once but under ten times. The chain uses TRBV2 and TRBJ1-2; 8 bases match TRBD1. Germline CDR1 and CDR2: SNHLY and FYNNEI. V was pared by 0 bases and J by 0 bases, with 6 bases of the junction left unmatched. There are 17 residues in the CDR3. The CDR3 nucleotides read TGTGCCAGCAGTGAAGCGCAGGGGGCGCGACCTAACTATGGCTACACCTTC. Its protein product is CASSEAQGARPNYGYTF.

This clonotype has ten or more counts. The chain carries TRBV6-6 and TRBJ2-1, with D possibly TRBD2 on 5 matching bases. CDR1 is MNHNY and CDR2 is SVGAGI in the germline V gene (reference sequence). The CDR3 totals 16 residues. Trimming pared 0 bases from V and 8 bases from J, leaving 17 bases between. The chain's CDR3 is CASSYSSGVAGYEQFF. The CDR3 bases are TGTGCCAGCAGTTACTCGAGCGGTGTCGCGGGCTATGAGCAGTTCTTC.

This rearrangement joins TRBV15 to TRBJ2-1, with 14 positions matching TRBD2. Germline loops: CDR1 LNHNV, CDR2 YYDKDF (reference sequence). Trimming cost V 3 bases and J 1 base; bases outside gene matches: 8. The CDR3 is 19 residues long. The CDR3 protein is CATSRAGTSGRGSYNEQFF. The CDR3 DNA is TGTGCCACCAGCAGGGCCGGGACTAGCGGGAGAGGATCCTACAATGAGCAGTTCTTC.

This clonotype was counted many times. The V call is TRBV20-1, the J call TRBJ2-1; D may be TRBD2 (6 bases). Trimming stripped 3 bases from V and 9 bases from J, with 12 bases between. The CDR3 spans 12 residues. The V gene's germline CDR1 is DFQATT and CDR2 SNEGSKA (reference sequence). DNA of the CDR3: TGCAGTGCTAGTCTACGGGAGACTGAGCAGTTCTTC. It translates to CSASLRETEQFF.

This clonotype has just a few counts. V and J are TRBV30 and TRBJ2-1; 11 bases are shared with TRBD2. The V segment lost 4 bases and the J segment 3 bases; nucleotides outside the gene matches: 5. The CDR3 covers 15 residues. Germline V lookup: CDR1 GTSNPN, CDR2 SVGIG (reference sequence). Written as DNA, the CDR3 is TGTGCCTGGATGACTAGCGGGATGAGCTACAATGAGCAGTTCTTC. Translated, it gives CAWMTSGMSYNEQFF.

This clonotype was found many times. V and J are TRBV5-1 and TRBJ2-4, with a possible D match to TRBD1 (7 bases). CDR1 SGHRS and CDR2 YFSETQ come from the germline V gene. The CDR3 sequence is 15 residues long. Deletions cut 0 bases from V and 8 bases from J, with 15 bases between. The CDR3 DNA is TGCGCCAGCAGCTTGGGACAGGGCGGAGGGGACATTCAGTACTTC. Protein sequence: CASSLGQGGGDIQYF.

The genes are TRBV11-2 and TRBJ2-1; maybe TRBD2 (6 bases). This CDR3 contains 12 residues. The germline V and J ends were trimmed by 6 bases and 8 bases, with 11 bases remaining between them. CDR1 SGHAT and CDR2 FQNNGV come from the germline V gene. This CDR3 is CASSRGGDEQFF. The CDR3 DNA follows: TGTGCCAGCAGTCGAGGAGGGGATGAGCAGTTCTTC. Supplemented by reference TRBV11-2 and TRBJ2-1, the full variable domain reads EAGVAQSPRYKIIEKRQSVAFWCNPISGHATLYWYQQILGQGPKLLIQFQNNGVVDDSQLPKDRFSAERLKGVDSTLKIQPAKLEDSAVYLCASSRGGDEQFFGPGTRLTVL.

The chain is built from TRBV11-1 and TRBJ2-2; a weak D match, TRBD2 (5 bases). CDR1 SGHAT and CDR2 FQDESV come from the germline V gene (reference sequence). With 2 bases removed from V and 8 bases from J, the gap between germline ends came to 18 bases. The CDR3 runs to 16 residues. The CDR3 sequence: CASSLLWSGGEGELFF. DNA for the CDR3: TGTGCCAGCAGCTTACTTTGGTCAGGAGGAGAGGGGGAGCTGTTTTTT.

This clonotype was seen only a few times. The chain combines TRBV6-1 with TRBJ1-5, with a tentative D call TRBD1 (6 bases). Germline loops: CDR1 MNHNS, CDR2 SASEGT. The CDR3 contains 17 residues. With 5 bases removed from V and 1 base from J, the gap between germline ends came to 18 bases. CDR3 residues: CASSSILQGLSNQPQHF. The CDR3 coding sequence is TGTGCCAGCAGTTCGATCCTACAGGGTCTCAGCAATCAGCCCCAGCATTTT.

With regard to this clonotype: Germline is not matched at one junction end, which may reflect a read error. The V gene is TRBV7-9, the J gene TRBJ2-5; D is ambiguous. Germline CDR1 SEHNR, CDR2 FQNEAQ (reference sequence). The CDR3 runs 14 residues. The CDR3, as DNA: TGTGCCAGCAGTTTAGATACAGTCCAAGAGACCCAGTACTTC. Translated: CASSLDTVQETQYF.

This clonotype has a count of ten or more. The V call is TRBV13, the J call TRBJ2-3, with TRBD1 identical over 7 bases. The trim removed 6 bases at V and 2 bases at J, leaving 5 bases unmatched. CDR1 and CDR2 (germline): PRHDT, FYEKMQ (reference sequence). The CDR3 consists of 14 residues. The CDR3 region has the DNA TGTGCCAGCAGAAGGGGACAGAACACAGATACGCAGTATTTT. Translated: CASRRGQNTDTQYF.

This clonotype was counted at least ten times. J is TRBJ1-5 and V is TRBV3-1; D call uncertain. CDR3 size: 13 residues. Germline V CDR1 and CDR2: LGHDT, YNNKEL (reference sequence). V was cut by 3 bases and J by 3 bases, with 6 bases left in between. CDR3 sequence reads: CASSQTPNQPQHF. The CDR3 nucleotides are TGTGCCAGCAGCCAGACACCCAATCAGCCCCAGCATTTT.

This clonotype was found many times. The chain uses TRBV27 and TRBJ1-2, with no clear D. From germline, CDR1 is MNHEY and CDR2 SMNVEV (reference sequence). V lost 1 base to trimming and J lost 10 bases, with 13 bases between them. This CDR3 region has 13 residues. Here the CDR3 DNA reads TGTGCCAGCAGTTTATGGGGATCGGCCGACTACACCTTC. This encodes CASSLWGSADYTF.

This clonotype showed up many times. The rearrangement joins TRBV13 to TRBJ2-1; a possible D gene is TRBD2 (6 bases). The germline gives CDR1 PRHDT, CDR2 FYEKMQ (reference sequence). This CDR3 has 16 amino acids. Between the trimmed V and J ends, which lost 5 bases and 0 bases, there was a span of 14 bases. The CDR3 nucleotides read TGTGCCAGCAGCCCCCCCCTCGGGAGCTCCTACAATGAGCAGTTCTTC. Its protein product is CASSPPLGSSYNEQFF.

This clonotype was seen at least ten times. V usage is TRBV29-1 and J usage is TRBJ2-2, with TRBD1 matching 9 bases. This CDR3 has 17 amino acids. Per germline, CDR1 SQVTM and CDR2 ANQGSEA. J was trimmed by 3 bases and V by 2 bases; bases with no gene match: 10. CDR3 nucleotide sequence: TGCAGCGTTGAACCGGGACAGGGAAAAGTTTACACCGGGGAGCTGTTTTTT. This gives the protein CSVEPGQGKVYTGELFF.

This clonotype has just a few counts. The chain has TRBV27 and TRBJ2-7, with D possibly being TRBD1 or TRBD2 (5 bases each). This CDR3 has 13 residues. The germline V gene encodes CDR1 MNHEY and CDR2 SMNVEV (reference sequence). With 7 bases removed from V and 5 bases from J, the gap between germline ends came to 15 bases. The CDR3 DNA is TGTGCCAGCACCCCAAGAGGGGCAAACGAGCAGTACTTC. Its translation is CASTPRGANEQYF.

This clonotype showed up just a few times. This chain connects TRBV24-1 to TRBJ2-1; 7 bases line up with TRBD2. The CDR3 has 15 residues. With 3 bases clipped from V and 7 bases from J, the junction kept 8 bases outside the gene matches. Germline CDR1 is KGHDR and CDR2 is SFDVKD. In nucleotides, the CDR3 is TGTGCCACCAGTGATCCTAGCGGTACCCTAAATGAGCAGTTCTTC. Translated: CATSDPSGTLNEQFF.

This clonotype was recorded at least ten times. The chain recombines TRBV12-3 or TRBV12-4 with TRBJ2-3, with D possibly TRBD1 on 6 matching bases. The CDR3 is 12 amino acids. V lost 4 bases and J 6 bases, leaving 8 bases between the germline ends. CDR3 DNA sequence: TGTGCCAGCAGTTACAGGGCGGATACGCAGTATTTT. This codes for CASSYRADTQYF.

The chain uses TRBV20-1 and TRBJ2-7, with 7 positions matching TRBD1. Germline V gives CDR1 DFQATT, CDR2 SNEGSKA (reference sequence). V was clipped by 1 base and J by 2 bases; unmatched bases: 14. This CDR3 has 17 amino acids. The CDR3 DNA sequence: TGCAGTGCTAGAGCCGATAGGCCCGGGACAGCAACCTACGAGCAGTACTTC. Translating it yields CSARADRPGTATYEQYF.

The chain has TRBV28 and TRBJ1-1, with D possibly TRBD1 on 6 matching bases. Germline assignment: CDR1 MDHEN and CDR2 SYDVKM. V lost 5 bases, J lost 7 bases, and 17 bases lay in between. The CDR3 contains 14 residues. As DNA, the CDR3 is TGTGCCAGCAGTACCGGGACACGGCCTTATGAAGCTTTCTTT. Its protein product is CASSTGTRPYEAFF.

This clonotype was counted between two and nine times. This chain uses TRBV30 with TRBJ1-1; D not resolved. The V gene's germline CDR1 is GTSNPN and CDR2 SVGIG (reference sequence). The CDR3 spans 13 residues. V shed 3 bases and J shed 3 bases, with 11 bases lying between them. For the CDR3, the DNA is TGTGCCTGGAGGCAGCTAACTTACACTGAAGCTTTCTTT. Translating gives CAWRQLTYTEAFF.

This clonotype was seen more than once but under ten times. The chain couples TRBV10-3 to TRBJ2-1; 9 bases line up with TRBD2. Germline V gives CDR1 ENHRY, CDR2 SYGVKD. The CDR3 is 13 residues long. V shed 8 bases and J 6 bases; nucleotides not matched to a gene: 5. The CDR3, as DNA: TGTGCCATCGCGGGAGGGCCCTCCAATGAGCAGTTCTTC. Amino acid sequence: CAIAGGPSNEQFF.

This clonotype occurred a few times. The V gene is TRBV9, the J gene TRBJ1-1, with unresolved D. Looked up from germline, CDR1 is SGDLS and CDR2 is YYNGEE. CDR3 length equals 14 residues. Trimming stripped 2 bases from V and 4 bases from J, with 12 bases between. CDR3 DNA: TGTGCCAGCAGCGTTAGGGCATTAGGCACTGAAGCTTTCTTT. This translates into CASSVRALGTEAFF.

This chain joins TRBV2 and TRBJ1-2, with D hard to call. The ends were cut back, 9 bases at V and 7 bases at J, with 6 bases in the middle. Germline CDR1 and CDR2: SNHLY and FYNNEI. CDR3 length: 9 amino acids. The CDR3 coding sequence is TGTGCCAGTACGGGTGGCTACACCTTC. It codes for CASTGGYTF.

This clonotype was seen many times. V and J are TRBV28 and TRBJ2-6; D gene uncertain. V was shortened by 7 bases and J by 0 bases, with 13 bases between the two germline ends. Germline CDR1 and CDR2: MDHEN and SYDVKM. The CDR3 spans 16 residues. Written as DNA, the CDR3 is TGTGCCAGCACCCAAACATCGGACTCTGGGGCCAACGTCCTGACTTTC. Translated: CASTQTSDSGANVLTF.

Only a few counts were recorded for this clonotype. J is TRBJ1-4 and V is TRBV18; no clear D gene. The V end was cut by 3 bases, the J end by 8 bases, with 7 bases between. The CDR3 spans 12 residues. Germline CDR1 KGHSH, CDR2 LQKENI. CDR3 sequence reads: CASSPEREKLFF. The CDR3 nucleotides are TGTGCCAGCTCACCGGAGAGGGAAAAACTGTTTTTT.

This clonotype was detected ten times or more. The rearrangement joins TRBV5-5 to TRBJ2-1; 10 positions match TRBD2. The CDR3 consists of 15 residues. V lost 5 bases and J lost 2; bases outside the gene matches: 4. Germline V gene lookup returns CDR1 SGHKS and CDR2 YYEKEE (reference sequence). The CDR3 region is CASRVGLAAYNEQFF. The CDR3 DNA reads as TGTGCCAGCAGGGTAGGACTAGCGGCCTACAATGAGCAGTTCTTC.

This clonotype was observed a handful of times. The chain is built from TRBV12-3 or TRBV12-4 and TRBJ1-1; 8 nucleotides align to TRBD1. Trimming cost V 6 bases and J 7 bases; bases outside gene matches: 10. This CDR3 spans 14 amino acids. CDR3 in DNA: TGTGCCAGCAGCCTCGACAGGGGACGGGGTGAAGCTTTCTTT. It translates to CASSLDRGRGEAFF.

J is TRBJ2-7 and V is TRBV12-5; 9 bases agree with TRBD1. This CDR3 contains 14 residues. The germline gives CDR1 LGHNT, CDR2 FRNRAP. Losses at the gene ends were 2 bases for V and 6 bases for J; bases not matched to a gene: 5. Here the CDR3 reads CASGLYRGRFEQYF. The CDR3 DNA sequence: TGTGCTAGTGGTTTGTACAGGGGGCGGTTCGAGCAGTACTTC.

This clonotype was recorded a few times. The chain uses TRBV6-5 and TRBJ2-7; TRBD1 aligns across 8 bases. J gave up 7 bases and V 7 bases, and 15 bases lay outside the gene matches. The V gene's germline CDR1 is MNHEY and CDR2 SVGAGI. The CDR3 extends over 15 amino acids. The CDR3 DNA follows: TGTGCCAGCAACACAAGGGCAGGGGGCTCTCAAGAGCAGTACTTC. Translation: CASNTRAGGSQEQYF.